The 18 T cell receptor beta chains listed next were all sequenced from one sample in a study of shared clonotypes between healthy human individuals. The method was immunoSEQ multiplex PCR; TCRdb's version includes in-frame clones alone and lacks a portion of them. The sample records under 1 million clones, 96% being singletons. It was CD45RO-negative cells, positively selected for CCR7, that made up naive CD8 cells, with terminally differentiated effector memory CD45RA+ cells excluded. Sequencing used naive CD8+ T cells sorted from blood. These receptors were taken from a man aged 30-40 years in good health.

For the CDR3, the DNA is TGCAGCGTTGATTGCGTCGGCGAAGCTTTCTTT. It translates to CSVDCVGEAFF. The V call is TRBV29-1, the J call TRBJ1-1; D remains ambiguous. V was pared by 3 bases and J by 8 bases, with 10 bases between. The germline V gene encodes CDR1 SQVTM and CDR2 ANQGSEA. This CDR3 spans 11 amino acids.

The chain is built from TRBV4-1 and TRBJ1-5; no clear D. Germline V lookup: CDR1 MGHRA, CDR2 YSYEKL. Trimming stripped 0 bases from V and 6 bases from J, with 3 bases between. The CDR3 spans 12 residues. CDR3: CASSQEGQPQHF. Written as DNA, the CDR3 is TGCGCCAGCAGCCAAGAAGGTCAGCCCCAGCATTTT.

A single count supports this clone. CDR3 region: CASSLPAGEAHTDTQYF. The CDR3 DNA reads as TGTGCCAGCAGCCTTCCAGCGGGAGAGGCTCACACAGATACGCAGTATTTT. V usage is TRBV7-3 and J usage is TRBJ2-3; 8 bases align to TRBD2. Germline V gene data show CDR1 as SGHTA and CDR2 as FQGTGA. Losses at the gene ends were 5 bases for V and 2 bases for J; bases not matched to a gene: 12. This CDR3 contains 17 residues.

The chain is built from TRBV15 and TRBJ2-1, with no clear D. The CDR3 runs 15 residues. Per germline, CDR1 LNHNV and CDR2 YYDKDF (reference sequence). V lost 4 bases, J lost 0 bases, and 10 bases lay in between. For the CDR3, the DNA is TGTGCCACCAGCAACACCATGAGCTCCTACAATGAGCAGTTCTTC. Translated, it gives CATSNTMSSYNEQFF. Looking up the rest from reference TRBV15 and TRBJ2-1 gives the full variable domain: DAMVIQNPRYQVTQFGKPVTLSCSQTLNHNVMYWYQQKSSQAPKLLFHYYDKDFNNEADTPDNFQSRRPNTSFCFLDIRSPGLGDTAMYLCATSNTMSSYNEQFFGPGTRLTVL.

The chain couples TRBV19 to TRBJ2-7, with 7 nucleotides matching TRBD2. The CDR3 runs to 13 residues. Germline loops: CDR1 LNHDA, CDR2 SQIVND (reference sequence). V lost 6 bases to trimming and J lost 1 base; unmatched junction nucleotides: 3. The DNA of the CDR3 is TGTGCCAGTAGCGGCGGGAGTTCCTACGAGCAGTACTTC. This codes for CASSGGSSYEQYF.

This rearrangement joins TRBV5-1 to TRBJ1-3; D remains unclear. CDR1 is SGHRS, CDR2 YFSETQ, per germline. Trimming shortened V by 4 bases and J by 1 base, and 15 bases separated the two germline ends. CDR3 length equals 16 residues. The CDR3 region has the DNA TGCGCCAGCAGCCAGGAGGCAGGAGATTCTGGAAACACCATATATTTT. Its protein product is CASSQEAGDSGNTIYF.

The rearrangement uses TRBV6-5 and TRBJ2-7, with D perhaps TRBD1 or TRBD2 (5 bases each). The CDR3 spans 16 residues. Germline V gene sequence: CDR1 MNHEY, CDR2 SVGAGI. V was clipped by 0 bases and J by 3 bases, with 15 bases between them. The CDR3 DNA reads TGTGCCAGCAGTTACTCGGATCCGGGACGAGACTACGAGCAGTACTTC. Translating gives CASSYSDPGRDYEQYF.

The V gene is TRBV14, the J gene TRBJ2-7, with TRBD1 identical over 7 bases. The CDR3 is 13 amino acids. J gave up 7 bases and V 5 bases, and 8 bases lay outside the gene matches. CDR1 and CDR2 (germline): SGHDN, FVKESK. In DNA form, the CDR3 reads TGTGCCAGCAGCATCTCGGACAGGCCGGAGCAGTACTTC. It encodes CASSISDRPEQYF. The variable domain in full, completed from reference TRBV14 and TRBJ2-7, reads EAGVTQFPSHSVIEKGQTVTLRCDPISGHDNLYWYRRVMGKEIKFLLHFVKESKQDESGMPNNRFLAERTGGTYSTLKVQPAELEDSGVYFCASSISDRPEQYFGPGTRLTVT.

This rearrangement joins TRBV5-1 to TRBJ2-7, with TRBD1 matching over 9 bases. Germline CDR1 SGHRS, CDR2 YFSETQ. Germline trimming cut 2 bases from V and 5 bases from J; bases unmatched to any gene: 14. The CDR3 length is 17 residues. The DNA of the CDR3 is TGCGCCAGCAGCTTCTGGACAGGGGTTCCACCGTCAGACGAGCAGTACTTC. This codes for CASSFWTGVPPSDEQYF.

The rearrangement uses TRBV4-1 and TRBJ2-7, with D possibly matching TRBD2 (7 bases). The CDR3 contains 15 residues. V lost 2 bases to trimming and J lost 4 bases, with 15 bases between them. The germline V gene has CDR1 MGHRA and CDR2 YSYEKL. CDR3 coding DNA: TGCGCCAGCAGCCAAAGTCCGGGGGGCGCGTACGAGCAGTACTTC. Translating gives CASSQSPGGAYEQYF.

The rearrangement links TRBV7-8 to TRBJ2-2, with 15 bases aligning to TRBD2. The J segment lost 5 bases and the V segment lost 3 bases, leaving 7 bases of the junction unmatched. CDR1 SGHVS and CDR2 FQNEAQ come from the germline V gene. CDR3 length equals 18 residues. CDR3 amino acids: CASSFGLAGGPITGELFF. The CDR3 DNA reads TGTGCCAGCAGCTTTGGACTAGCGGGAGGGCCAATTACCGGGGAGCTGTTTTTT.

CDR3 protein: CASSIKGSVRYNEQFF. The CDR3 nucleotides are TGTGCCAGTAGTATTAAGGGTTCCGTACGGTACAATGAGCAGTTCTTC. This chain joins TRBV19 and TRBJ2-1, with D hard to call. The germline V and J ends were trimmed by 3 bases and 4 bases, with 16 bases remaining between them. This CDR3 has 16 amino acids. The germline V gene has CDR1 LNHDA and CDR2 SQIVND (reference sequence).

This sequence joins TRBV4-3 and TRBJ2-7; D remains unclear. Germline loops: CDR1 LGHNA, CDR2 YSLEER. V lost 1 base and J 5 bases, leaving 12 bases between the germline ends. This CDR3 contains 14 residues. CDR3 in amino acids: CASSQGLAVHEQYF. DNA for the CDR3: TGCGCCAGCAGCCAAGGCCTCGCGGTCCACGAGCAGTACTTC.

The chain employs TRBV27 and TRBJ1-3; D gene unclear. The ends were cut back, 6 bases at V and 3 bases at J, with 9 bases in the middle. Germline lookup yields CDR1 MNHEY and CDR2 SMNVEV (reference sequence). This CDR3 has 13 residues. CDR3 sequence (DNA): TGTGCCAGCAGGGGGTGGGATGGAAACACCATATATTTT. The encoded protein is CASRGWDGNTIYF.

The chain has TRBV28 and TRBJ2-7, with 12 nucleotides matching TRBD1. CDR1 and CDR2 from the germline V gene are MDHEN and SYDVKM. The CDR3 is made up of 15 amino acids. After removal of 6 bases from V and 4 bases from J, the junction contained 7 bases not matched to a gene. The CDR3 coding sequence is TGTGCCAGCAGCCCTACGGGACAGGGGGCATACGAGCAGTACTTC. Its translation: CASSPTGQGAYEQYF.

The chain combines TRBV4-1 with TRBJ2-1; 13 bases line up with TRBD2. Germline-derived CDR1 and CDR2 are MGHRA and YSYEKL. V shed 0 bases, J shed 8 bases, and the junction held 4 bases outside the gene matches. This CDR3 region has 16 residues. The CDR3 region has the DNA TGCGCCAGCAGCCAAGAACTAGCGGGAGGGGTCGATGAGCAGTTCTTC. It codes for CASSQELAGGVDEQFF.

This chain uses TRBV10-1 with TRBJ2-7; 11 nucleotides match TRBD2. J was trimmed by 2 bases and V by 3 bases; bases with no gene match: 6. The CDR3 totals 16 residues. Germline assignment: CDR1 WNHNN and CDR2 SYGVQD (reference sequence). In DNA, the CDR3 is TGCGCCAGCAGTGATCCTAGCGGGAGGACCCCCTACGAGCAGTACTTC. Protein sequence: CASSDPSGRTPYEQYF.

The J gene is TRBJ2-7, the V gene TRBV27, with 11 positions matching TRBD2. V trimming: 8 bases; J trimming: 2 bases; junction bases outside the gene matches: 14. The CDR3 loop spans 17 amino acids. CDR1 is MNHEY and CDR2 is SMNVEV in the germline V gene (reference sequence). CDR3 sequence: CASGSPGTSGKTYEQYF. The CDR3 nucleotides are TGTGCCAGCGGGAGCCCCGGGACTAGCGGTAAAACCTACGAGCAGTACTTC.